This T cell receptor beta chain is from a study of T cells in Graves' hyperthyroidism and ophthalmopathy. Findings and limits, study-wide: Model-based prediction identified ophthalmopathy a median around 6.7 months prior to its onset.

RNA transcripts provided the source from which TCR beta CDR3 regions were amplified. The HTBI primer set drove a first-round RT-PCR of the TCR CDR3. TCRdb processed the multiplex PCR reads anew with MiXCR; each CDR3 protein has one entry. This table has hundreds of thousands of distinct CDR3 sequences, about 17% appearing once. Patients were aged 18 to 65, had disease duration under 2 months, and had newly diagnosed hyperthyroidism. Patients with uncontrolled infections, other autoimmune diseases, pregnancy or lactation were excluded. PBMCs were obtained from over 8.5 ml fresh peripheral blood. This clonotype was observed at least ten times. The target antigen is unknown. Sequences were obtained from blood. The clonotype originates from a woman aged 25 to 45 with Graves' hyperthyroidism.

Here the CDR3 DNA reads TGTGCCAGCAGTACCGCGGGAGGGGGCTTATATGGCTACACCTTC. Its translation: CASSTAGGGLYGYTF. The rearrangement uses TRBV27 and TRBJ1-2; the match to TRBD1 covers 7 bases. After removal of 5 bases from V and 5 bases from J, the junction contained 11 bases not matched to a gene. This CDR3 comprises 15 residues. Germline CDR1 reads MNHEY; CDR2 reads SMNVEV (reference sequence).